This passage covers 9 T cell receptor beta chains from one sample sequenced in a study of cytomegalovirus exposure and HLA in healthy donors. PCR amplification relied on 60 Vbeta primers (plus 13 Jbeta primers). Produced via immunoSEQ multiplex PCR; TCRdb's table is partial and in-frame only. The profile shows approximately 150,000 clones, about 80% of them singletons. The sequencing input was PBMCs. Receptors were obtained from a man aged 40-50 years in good health and CMV-seropositive.

This chain joins TRBV2 and TRBJ2-4; 9 bases align to TRBD2. The germline V gene has CDR1 SNHLY and CDR2 FYNNEI. The CDR3 has 17 residues. V lost 1 base, J lost 4 bases, and 8 bases stayed unmatched. Here the CDR3 reads CASSEGVAGAVKNIQYF. The CDR3 nucleotides read TGTGCCAGCAGTGAAGGGGTAGCGGGAGCCGTAAAAAACATTCAGTACTTC. Full variable domain (remainder filled in from reference TRBV2 and TRBJ2-4): EPEVTQTPSHQVTQMGQEVILRCVPISNHLYFYWYRQILGQKVEFLVSFYNNEISEKSEIFDDQFSVERPDGSNFTLKIRSTKLEDSAMYFCASSEGVAGAVKNIQYFGAGTRLSVL.

This clone appeared a few times. The V call is TRBV6-4, the J call TRBJ2-3, with D maybe TRBD2 (5 bases). Germline V gene data show CDR1 as MRHNA and CDR2 as SNTAGT. The V and J ends lost 6 bases and 1 base respectively, with 14 bases between them. CDR3 length: 15 residues. The CDR3 nucleotides read TGTGCCAGCAGCGTCCCCAGCGGTGGCACAGATACGCAGTATTTT. Its protein is CASSVPSGGTDTQYF.

V and J are TRBV11-2 and TRBJ2-7; tentatively, D is TRBD2 (6 bases). The CDR3 sequence is 14 residues long. V lost 5 bases to trimming and J lost 2 bases, with 13 bases between them. The germline gives CDR1 SGHAT, CDR2 FQNNGV. CDR3 in DNA: TGTGCCAGCAGCATTGCCGGGGGTCCCTACGAGCAGTACTTC. Translated: CASSIAGGPYEQYF.

This clone was detected a few times. The chain carries TRBV5-1 and TRBJ2-3; D not certain. Trimming shortened V by 4 bases and J by 4 bases, and 13 bases separated the two germline ends. The germline V gene encodes CDR1 SGHRS and CDR2 YFSETQ. The CDR3 has 14 residues. CDR3 DNA: TGCGCCAGCAGCCTAGGTACTCCCGCAGATACGCAGTATTTT. Translation gives CASSLGTPADTQYF.

This chain joins TRBV28 and TRBJ1-2; unclear D gene. The germline gives CDR1 MDHEN, CDR2 SYDVKM. V lost 2 bases and J 8 bases, leaving 12 bases between the germline ends. There are 13 residues in the CDR3. The CDR3, as DNA: TGTGCCAGCAGTTTAGTGGTCTATAGCGGCTACACCTTC. Translation gives CASSLVVYSGYTF.

This chain joins TRBV7-9 and TRBJ2-5; D call uncertain. The V end lost 5 bases, the J end lost 4 bases, and 2 bases lay between the germline ends. The CDR3 is 10 residues long. Germline V gene sequence: CDR1 SEHNR, CDR2 FQNEAQ (reference sequence). The CDR3 DNA reads TGTGCCAGCAGCCGAGAGACCCAGTACTTC. Amino acid sequence: CASSRETQYF.

This chain links TRBV2 with TRBJ2-7; 12 bases fit TRBD1. The CDR3 length is 13 residues. After removal of 8 bases from V and 7 bases from J, the junction contained 6 bases not matched to a gene. Per the germline V gene, CDR1 is SNHLY and CDR2 is FYNNEI. The DNA for the CDR3 is TGTGCCAGCGTAAGGGACAGGGGGCAAGAGCAGTACTTC. This translates into CASVRDRGQEQYF.

There are a few counts of this clone. J is TRBJ1-1 and V is TRBV9, with D perhaps TRBD1 (5 bases). There are 14 residues in the CDR3. Per the germline V gene, CDR1 is SGDLS and CDR2 is YYNGEE. The germline V and J ends were trimmed by 0 bases and 5 bases, with 11 bases remaining between them. CDR3: CASSVGYRQTEAFF. In DNA, the CDR3 is TGTGCCAGCAGCGTAGGGTACCGACAGACTGAAGCTTTCTTT.

The chain joins TRBV7-6 to TRBJ2-5; 13 bases align to TRBD2. The CDR3 is 15 amino acids. Looked up from germline, CDR1 is SGHVS and CDR2 is FNYEAQ. V dropped 4 bases and J dropped 4; count of bases not matched to a gene: 3. CDR3 residues: CASSSRTSGRETQYF. The CDR3 coding sequence is TGTGCCAGCAGCTCCAGGACTAGCGGGAGAGAGACCCAGTACTTC.